The clone carrying this T cell receptor beta chain was recorded many times. Its specificity is unknown. The data stem from a study of response to subunit inactivated influenza vaccine. J lost 5 bases, V lost 4 bases, and 9 bases had no gene match. The CDR3 extends over 16 amino acids. Broader study findings: The authors suggested that few new T cells are recruited per seasonal influenza vaccination.

One entry per CDR3 protein results from TCRdb running MiXCR on the RT-PCR reads. The sample lists fewer than 650,000 distinct CDR3 sequences, 10% to 15% occurring once. The V and J genes are TRBV12-3 or TRBV12-4 and TRBJ2-5; the match to TRBD1 covers 11 bases. The material sequenced was PBMCs from blood, taken roughly 46 days after vaccination. This clonotype was obtained from a man aged 50 to 60 who received an inactivated influenza vaccine. The DNA for the CDR3 is TGTGCCAGCAGTTCAAGCGGACAGGGGGCTCGGGAGACCCAGTACTTC. This encodes CASSSSGQGARETQYF.